The source of this T cell receptor beta chain is a study of T-cell reconstitution after alpha-beta-depleted transplantation in children (dated by TCRdb to the mid-2010s). Notes on the research overall: Using TCR repertoire profiling, the study quantitatively followed how T-cell immune reconstitution unfolded in children after TCRalphabeta/CD19-depleted allogeneic hematopoietic cell transplantation.

With respect to this clonotype: No antigen is known for it. One base away there is no much larger clone; base qualities are not given.

The library relied on PCR. Sequencing instrument: Illumina HiSeq 2500. To normalize quantification of the TCRbeta repertoire, the TCR libraries were built with molecular barcoding that relied on unique molecular identifiers. TCRdb applied fastp at Q25 and MiXCR to the public reads, then kept only in-frame beta chains. A single entry per CDR3 protein holds the most common genes and DNA from its merged rows. Across this sample there are hundreds of thousands of distinct CDR3 sequences, with roughly 15% seen only once. Approximately 1% of the sample is held by the ten biggest clonotypes. The cysteine opens and the phenylalanine closes a CDR3 of 16 amino acids. Just the 48-base CDR3 DNA is kept, in frame starting at base 1. According to the germline V gene, CDR1 reads SGHRS and CDR2 reads YFSETQ. V is cut by 0 bases and J by 2 bases, and the space between the germline ends is 13 bases.

This receptor was taken from a human donor who donated a stem cell graft to a child with acute myeloid leukemia. The receptor chain draws on TRBV5-1 and TRBJ2-3; the D element might be TRBD1 or TRBD2, as each aligns at 6 bases. Sequencing was performed on PBMCs from the stem cell graft donor, taken from the stem cell graft. The nucleotide sequence reads TGCGCCAGCAGCTTGGGACTCCGGGGGCACACAGATACGCAGTATTTT. The translation is CASSLGLRGHTDTQYF.